This T cell receptor (beta chain) originates from a study of identical twins. TCRdb re-called the 5' RACE reads through MiXCR, storing one row per CDR3 protein. The table records around 530,000 distinct CDR3 sequences, about 15% of them present only once. The same sample was also used in a study of yellow fever vaccine responses in identical twins.

Sequences were obtained from CD4+ T cells sorted from blood. The TCR originated in a woman between 18 and 29 years old in good health.

CDR3 nucleotides: TGCGCCAGCAGTGCCCAGAGGGCCAGCGCGAACACCGGGGAGCTGTTTTTT. Translating it yields CASSAQRASANTGELFF. The V call is TRBV10-1, the J call TRBJ2-2; D possibly corresponds to TRBD2 (5 bases). The germline V gene has CDR1 WNHNN and CDR2 SYGVQD (reference sequence). The CDR3 loop spans 17 amino acids. V was trimmed by 4 bases and J by 0 bases, leaving 15 bases between them.